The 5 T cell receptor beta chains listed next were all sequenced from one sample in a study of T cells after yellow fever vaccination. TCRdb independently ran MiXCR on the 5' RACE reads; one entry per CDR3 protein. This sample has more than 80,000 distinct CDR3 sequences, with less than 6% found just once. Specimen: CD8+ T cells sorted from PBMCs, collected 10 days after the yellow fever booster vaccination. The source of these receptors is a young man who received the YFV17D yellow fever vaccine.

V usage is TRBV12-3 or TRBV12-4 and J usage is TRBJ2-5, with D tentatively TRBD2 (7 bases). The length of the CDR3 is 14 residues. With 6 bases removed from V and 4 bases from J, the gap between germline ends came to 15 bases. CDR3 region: CASSYEGGGETQYF. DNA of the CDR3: TGTGCCAGCAGCTACGAGGGAGGGGGAGAGACCCAGTACTTC.

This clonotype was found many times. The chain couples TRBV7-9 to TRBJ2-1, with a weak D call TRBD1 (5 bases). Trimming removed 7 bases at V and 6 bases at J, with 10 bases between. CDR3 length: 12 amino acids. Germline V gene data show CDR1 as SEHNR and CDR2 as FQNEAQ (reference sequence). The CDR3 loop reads CASIFQGNEQFF. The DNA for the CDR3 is TGTGCCAGCATCTTCCAGGGCAATGAGCAGTTCTTC.

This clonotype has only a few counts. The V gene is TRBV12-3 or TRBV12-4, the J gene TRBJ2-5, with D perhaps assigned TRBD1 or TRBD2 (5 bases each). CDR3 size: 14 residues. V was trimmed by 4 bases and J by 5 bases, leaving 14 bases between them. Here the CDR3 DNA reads TGTGCCAGCAGTTCTTTAACGGGGCGTGAGACCCAGTACTTC. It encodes CASSSLTGRETQYF.

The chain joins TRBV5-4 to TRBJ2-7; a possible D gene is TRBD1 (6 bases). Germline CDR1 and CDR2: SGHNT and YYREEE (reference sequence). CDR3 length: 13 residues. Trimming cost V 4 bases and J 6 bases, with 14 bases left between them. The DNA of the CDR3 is TGTGCCAGCAGCCCCGGGACATCAAGCGAGCAGTACTTC. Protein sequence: CASSPGTSSEQYF.

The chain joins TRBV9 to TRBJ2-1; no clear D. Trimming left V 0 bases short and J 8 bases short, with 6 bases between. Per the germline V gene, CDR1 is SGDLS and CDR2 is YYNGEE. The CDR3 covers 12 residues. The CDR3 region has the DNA TGTGCCAGCAGCGTAGGGAACCATGAGCAGTTCTTC. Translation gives CASSVGNHEQFF.